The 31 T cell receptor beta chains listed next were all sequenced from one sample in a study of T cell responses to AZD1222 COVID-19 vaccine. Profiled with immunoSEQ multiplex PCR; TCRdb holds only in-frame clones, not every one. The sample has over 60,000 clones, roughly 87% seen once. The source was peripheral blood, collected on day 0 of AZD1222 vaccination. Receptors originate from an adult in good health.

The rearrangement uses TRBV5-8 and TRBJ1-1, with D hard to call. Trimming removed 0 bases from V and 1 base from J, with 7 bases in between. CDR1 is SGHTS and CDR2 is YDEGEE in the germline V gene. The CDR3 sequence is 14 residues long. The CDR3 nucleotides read TGTGCCAGCAGCTTGGGCAGGCCGAACACTGAAGCTTTCTTT. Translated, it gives CASSLGRPNTEAFF.

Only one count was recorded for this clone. CDR3 residues: CAATGTANEKLFF. The CDR3 region has the DNA TGTGCCGCAACCGGGACAGCGAATGAAAAACTGTTTTTT. This chain joins TRBV30 and TRBJ1-4, with 7 bases aligning to TRBD1. The ends lost 8 bases at V and 5 bases at J; junction bases unmatched: 8. Germline CDR1 and CDR2: GTSNPN and SVGIG (reference sequence). The CDR3 loop spans 13 amino acids.

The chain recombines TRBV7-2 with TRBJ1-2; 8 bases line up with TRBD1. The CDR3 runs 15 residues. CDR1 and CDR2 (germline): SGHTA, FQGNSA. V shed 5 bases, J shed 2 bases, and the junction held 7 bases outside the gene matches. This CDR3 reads CASSHRGERNYGYTF. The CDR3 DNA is TGTGCCAGCAGCCACAGGGGGGAGAGAAACTATGGCTACACCTTC.

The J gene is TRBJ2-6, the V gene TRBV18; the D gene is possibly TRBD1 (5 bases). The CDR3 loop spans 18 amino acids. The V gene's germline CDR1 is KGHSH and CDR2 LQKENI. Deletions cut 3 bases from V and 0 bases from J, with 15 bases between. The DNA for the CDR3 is TGTGCCAGCTCACCGTGGACACGCCACCTCTCTGGGGCCAACGTCCTGACTTTC. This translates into CASSPWTRHLSGANVLTF.

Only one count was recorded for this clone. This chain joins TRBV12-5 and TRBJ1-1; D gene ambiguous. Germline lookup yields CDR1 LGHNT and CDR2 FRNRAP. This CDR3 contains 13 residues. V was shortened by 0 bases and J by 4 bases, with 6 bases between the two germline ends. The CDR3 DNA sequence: TGTGCTAGTGGTTTGGTACGGGGCACTGAAGCTTTCTTT. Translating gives CASGLVRGTEAFF.

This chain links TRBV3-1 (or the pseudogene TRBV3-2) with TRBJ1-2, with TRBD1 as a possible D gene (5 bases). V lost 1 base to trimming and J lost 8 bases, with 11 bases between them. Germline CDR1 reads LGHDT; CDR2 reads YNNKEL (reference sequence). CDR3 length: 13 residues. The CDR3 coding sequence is TGTGCCAGCAGCCAAGTCGGGGCCCGAGGCTACACCTTC. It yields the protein CASSQVGARGYTF.

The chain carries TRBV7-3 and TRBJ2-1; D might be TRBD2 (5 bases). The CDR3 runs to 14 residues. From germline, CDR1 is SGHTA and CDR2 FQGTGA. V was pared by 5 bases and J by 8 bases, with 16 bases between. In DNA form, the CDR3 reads TGTGCCAGCAGCCAGGAGGCGGGCCGCTATGAGCAGTTCTTC. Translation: CASSQEAGRYEQFF.

The CDR3 region has the DNA TGCGCCAGCAGCTTGGGGGGGACGGTTTCTTCTAACTATGGCTACACCTTC. Amino acid sequence: CASSLGGTVSSNYGYTF. The V call is TRBV5-1, the J call TRBJ1-2; maybe TRBD1 (5 bases). This CDR3 is 17 amino acids long. In germline, CDR1 is SGHRS, CDR2 YFSETQ. V lost 0 bases, J lost 0 bases, and 15 bases lay in between.

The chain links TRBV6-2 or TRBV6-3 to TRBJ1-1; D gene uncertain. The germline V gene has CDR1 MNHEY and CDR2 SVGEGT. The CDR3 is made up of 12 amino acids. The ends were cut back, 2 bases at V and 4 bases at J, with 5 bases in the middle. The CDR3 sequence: CASSYGITEAFF. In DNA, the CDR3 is TGTGCCAGCAGTTACGGGATCACTGAAGCTTTCTTT.

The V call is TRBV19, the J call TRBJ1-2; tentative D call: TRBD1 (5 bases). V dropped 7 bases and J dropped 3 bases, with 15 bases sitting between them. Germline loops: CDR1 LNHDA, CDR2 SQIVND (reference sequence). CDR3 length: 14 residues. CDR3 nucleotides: TGTGCCAGTATCGACAGTCCCGGACACTATGGCTACACCTTC. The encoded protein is CASIDSPGHYGYTF.

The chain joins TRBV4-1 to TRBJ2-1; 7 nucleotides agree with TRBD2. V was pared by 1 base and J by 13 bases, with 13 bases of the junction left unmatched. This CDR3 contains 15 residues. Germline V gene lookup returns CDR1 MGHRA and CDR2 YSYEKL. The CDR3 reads CASSQAPGGGFGQFF. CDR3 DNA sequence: TGCGCCAGCAGCCAAGCCCCTGGCGGGGGATTCGGACAGTTCTTC.

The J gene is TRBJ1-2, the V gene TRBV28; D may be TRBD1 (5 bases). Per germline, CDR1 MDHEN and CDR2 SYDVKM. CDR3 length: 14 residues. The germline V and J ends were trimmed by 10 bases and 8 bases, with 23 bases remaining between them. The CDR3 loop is CATTPGDLTWGYTF. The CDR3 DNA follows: TGTGCCACCACCCCGGGGGACCTAACTTGGGGCTACACCTTC.

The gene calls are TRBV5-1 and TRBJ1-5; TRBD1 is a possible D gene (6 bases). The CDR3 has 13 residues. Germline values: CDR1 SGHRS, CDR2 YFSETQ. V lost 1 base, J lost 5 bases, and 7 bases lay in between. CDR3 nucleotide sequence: TGCGCCAGCAGCTTGACAGGGCATCAGCCCCAGCATTTT. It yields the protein CASSLTGHQPQHF.

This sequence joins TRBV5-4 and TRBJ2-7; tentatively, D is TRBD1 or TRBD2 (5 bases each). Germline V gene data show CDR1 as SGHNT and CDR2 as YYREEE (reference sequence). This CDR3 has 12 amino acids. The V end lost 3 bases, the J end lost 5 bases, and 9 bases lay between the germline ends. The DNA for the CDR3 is TGTGCCAGCAGCTATTTGGGGGACGAGCAGTACTTC. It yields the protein CASSYLGDEQYF.

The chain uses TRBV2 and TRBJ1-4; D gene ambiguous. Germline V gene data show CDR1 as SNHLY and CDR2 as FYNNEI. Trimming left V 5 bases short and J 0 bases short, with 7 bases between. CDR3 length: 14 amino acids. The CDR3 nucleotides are TGTGCCAGCAGTACAGCTGCAACTAATGAAAAACTGTTTTTT. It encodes CASSTAATNEKLFF.

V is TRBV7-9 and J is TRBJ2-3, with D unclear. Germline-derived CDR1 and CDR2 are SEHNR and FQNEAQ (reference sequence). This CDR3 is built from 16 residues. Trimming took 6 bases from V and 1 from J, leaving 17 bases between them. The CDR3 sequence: CASRPASYGGTDTQYF. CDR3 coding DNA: TGTGCCAGCAGACCAGCGAGCTATGGGGGCACAGATACGCAGTATTTT.

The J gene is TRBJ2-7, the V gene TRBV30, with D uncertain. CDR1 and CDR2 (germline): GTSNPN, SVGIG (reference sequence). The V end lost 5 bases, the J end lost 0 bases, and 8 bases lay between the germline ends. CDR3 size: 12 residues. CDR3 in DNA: TGTGCCTGGCGTTTCAGCTCCTACGAGCAGTACTTC. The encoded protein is CAWRFSSYEQYF.

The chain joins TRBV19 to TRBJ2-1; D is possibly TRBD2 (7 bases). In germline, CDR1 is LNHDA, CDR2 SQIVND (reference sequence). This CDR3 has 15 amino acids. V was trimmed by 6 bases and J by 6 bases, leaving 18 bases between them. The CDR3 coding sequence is TGTGCCAGTAGCACCCTTGGGGGGGCCGGCAATGAGCAGTTCTTC. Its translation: CASSTLGGAGNEQFF. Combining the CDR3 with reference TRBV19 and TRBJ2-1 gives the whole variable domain DGGITQSPKYLFRKEGQNVTLSCEQNLNHDAMYWYRQDPGQGLRLIYYSQIVNDFQKGDIAEGYSVSREKKESFPLTVTSAQKNPTAFYLCASSTLGGAGNEQFFGPGTRLTVL.

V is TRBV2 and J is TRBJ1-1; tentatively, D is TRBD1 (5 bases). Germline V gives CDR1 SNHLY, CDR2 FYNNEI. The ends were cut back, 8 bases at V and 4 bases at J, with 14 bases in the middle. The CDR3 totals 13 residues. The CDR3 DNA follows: TGTGCCAGCGCGTCGGGGCGGGGCACTGAAGCTTTCTTT. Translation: CASASGRGTEAFF.

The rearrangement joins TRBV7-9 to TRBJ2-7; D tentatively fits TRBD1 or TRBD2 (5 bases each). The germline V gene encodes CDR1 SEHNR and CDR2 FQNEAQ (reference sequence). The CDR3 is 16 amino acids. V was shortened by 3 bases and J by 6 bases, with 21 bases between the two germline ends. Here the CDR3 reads CASSFPWGTARPEQYF. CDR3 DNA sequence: TGTGCCAGCAGCTTCCCCTGGGGGACGGCTCGTCCCGAGCAGTACTTC.

CDR3 nucleotides: TGCAGTGCTAGTAGCGGGAGCTACAATGAGCAGTTCTTC. Translation: CSASSGSYNEQFF. The chain uses TRBV20-1 and TRBJ2-1, with 9 bases fitting TRBD2. The CDR3 runs to 13 residues. Germline V gene data show CDR1 as DFQATT and CDR2 as SNEGSKA (reference sequence). The trim removed 3 bases at V and 3 bases at J, leaving 0 bases unmatched.

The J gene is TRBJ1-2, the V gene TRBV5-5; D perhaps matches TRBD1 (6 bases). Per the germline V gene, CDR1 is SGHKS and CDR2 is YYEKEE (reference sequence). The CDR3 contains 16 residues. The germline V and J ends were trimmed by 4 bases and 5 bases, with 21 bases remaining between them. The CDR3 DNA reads TGTGCCAGCAGCCCGCTCGTCCACAGGGCCGGTTATGGCTACACCTTC. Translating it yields CASSPLVHRAGYGYTF.

CDR3 sequence reads: CASSYSTGGPYEQYF. The CDR3 DNA reads TGTGCCAGCAGTTACTCGACAGGGGGGCCCTACGAGCAGTACTTC. The rearrangement joins TRBV6-2 or TRBV6-3 to TRBJ2-7, with 9 bases matching TRBD1. The CDR3 length is 15 residues. Trimming cost V 0 bases and J 2 bases; bases outside gene matches: 2. Germline values: CDR1 MNHEY, CDR2 SVGEGT.

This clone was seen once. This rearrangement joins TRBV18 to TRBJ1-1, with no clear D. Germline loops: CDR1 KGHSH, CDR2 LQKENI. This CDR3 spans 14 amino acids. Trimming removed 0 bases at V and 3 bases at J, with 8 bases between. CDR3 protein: CASSPPTRDTEAFF. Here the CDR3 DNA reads TGTGCCAGCTCACCACCTACAAGGGACACTGAAGCTTTCTTT.

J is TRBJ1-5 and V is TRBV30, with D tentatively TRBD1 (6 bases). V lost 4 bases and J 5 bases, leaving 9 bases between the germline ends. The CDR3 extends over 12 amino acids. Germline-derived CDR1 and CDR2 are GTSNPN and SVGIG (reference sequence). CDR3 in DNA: TGTGCCTGGACCGAGGGGGATCAGCCCCAGCATTTT. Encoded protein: CAWTEGDQPQHF.

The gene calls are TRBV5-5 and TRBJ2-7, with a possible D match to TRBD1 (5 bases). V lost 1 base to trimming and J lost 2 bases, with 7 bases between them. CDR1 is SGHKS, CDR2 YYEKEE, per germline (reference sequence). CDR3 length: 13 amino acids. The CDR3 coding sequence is TGTGCCAGCAGCTTGCCCAGGGCCTACGAGCAGTACTTC. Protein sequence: CASSLPRAYEQYF.

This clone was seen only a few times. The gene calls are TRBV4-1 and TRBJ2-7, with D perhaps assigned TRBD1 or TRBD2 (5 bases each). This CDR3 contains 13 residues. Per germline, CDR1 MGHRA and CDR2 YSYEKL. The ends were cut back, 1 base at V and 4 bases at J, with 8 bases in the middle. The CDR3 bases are TGCGCCAGCAGCCAAGTGAGGGGTTACGAGCAGTACTTC. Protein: CASSQVRGYEQYF.

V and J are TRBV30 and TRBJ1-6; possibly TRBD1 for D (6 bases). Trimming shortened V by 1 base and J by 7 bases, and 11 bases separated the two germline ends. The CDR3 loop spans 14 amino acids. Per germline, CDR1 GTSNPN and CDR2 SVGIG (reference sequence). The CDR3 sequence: CAWSADRTNSPLHF. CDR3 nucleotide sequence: TGTGCCTGGAGTGCTGACAGGACCAATTCACCCCTCCACTTT.

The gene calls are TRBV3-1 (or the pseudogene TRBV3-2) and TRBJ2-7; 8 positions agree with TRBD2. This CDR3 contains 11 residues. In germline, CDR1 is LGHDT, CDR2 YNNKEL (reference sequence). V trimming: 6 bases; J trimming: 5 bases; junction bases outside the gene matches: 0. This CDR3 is CASRAGDEQYF. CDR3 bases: TGTGCCAGCAGAGCGGGGGACGAGCAGTACTTC.

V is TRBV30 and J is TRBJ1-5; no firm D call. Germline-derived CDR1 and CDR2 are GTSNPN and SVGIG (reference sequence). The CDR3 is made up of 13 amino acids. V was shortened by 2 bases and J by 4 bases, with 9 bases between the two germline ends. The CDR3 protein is CAWSLRENQPQHF. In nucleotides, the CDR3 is TGTGCCTGGAGTTTAAGAGAAAATCAGCCCCAGCATTTT.

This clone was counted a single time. As DNA, the CDR3 is TGTGCCAGCAGCCTCTATAGCAATCAGCCCCAGCATTTT. It yields the protein CASSLYSNQPQHF. The V and J genes are TRBV3-1 (or the pseudogene TRBV3-2) and TRBJ1-5, with no clear D. The ends were cut back, 4 bases at V and 0 bases at J, with 4 bases in the middle. The CDR3 is 13 residues long. Germline lookup yields CDR1 LGHDT and CDR2 YNNKEL (reference sequence).